This TCR beta chain was identified during a study of shared clonotypes between healthy human individuals. This clone was detected only once. Sequenced by immunoSEQ multiplex PCR; TCRdb stores in-frame clones only, minus some. This table holds a few hundred thousand clones, approximately 97% found once. The J segment lost 4 bases and the V segment lost 4 bases, leaving 5 bases of the junction unmatched. Germline CDR1 and CDR2: SEHNR and FQNEAQ (reference sequence). The CDR3 sequence is 14 residues long. The TCR sequence derives from a woman younger than 45 in good health. The sequenced sample consisted of naive CD4+ T cells sorted from blood. Subset given: CD45RA+ positively selected. V is TRBV7-9 and J is TRBJ2-3, with 7 nucleotides matching TRBD2. DNA for the CDR3: TGTGCCAGCAGCTCCAGGACTAGTTCAGATACGCAGTATTTT. As protein: CASSSRTSSDTQYF.